Below, 2 T cell receptor beta chains from the same sample are listed, as sequenced in a study of cytomegalovirus exposure and HLA in healthy donors. The PCR was carried out with 60 Vbeta primers and 13 Jbeta primers. The assay was immunoSEQ multiplex PCR, and TCRdb's table has in-frame clones only and misses some. This table holds about 130,000 clones, approximately 85% found once. Sequenced sample: PBMCs. These receptors came from a boy aged 10-17 years in good health and CMV-seronegative.

The chain links TRBV5-4 to TRBJ2-7; D possibly corresponds to TRBD1 (6 bases). The germline V gene has CDR1 SGHNT and CDR2 YYREEE (reference sequence). This CDR3 has 15 amino acids. Trimming took 0 bases from V and 2 from J, leaving 12 bases between them. In DNA form, the CDR3 reads TGTGCCAGCAGCTTGGGGGGGCGTGGAGCCTACGAGCAGTACTTC. Residues: CASSLGGRGAYEQYF.

The chain recombines TRBV7-9 with TRBJ2-1; 11 bases are a match to TRBD2. Germline loops: CDR1 SEHNR, CDR2 FQNEAQ (reference sequence). The CDR3 covers 17 residues. V was pared by 2 bases and J by 4 bases, with 7 bases of the junction left unmatched. CDR3 nucleotides: TGTGCCAGCAGCTTAACCCTACTAGCGGGAGAGTACAATGAGCAGTTCTTC. This gives the protein CASSLTLLAGEYNEQFF.